Presented here are 7 T cell receptor beta chains from one specimen sequenced in a study of blood T cell repertoires in COVID-19. Assay used: immunoSEQ multiplex PCR; TCRdb lists only in-frame clones, some missing. The repertoire holds over 80,000 clones, with 90% to 95% as singletons. The material sequenced was peripheral blood. The receptors stem from a man aged 55 to 70 with acute or convalescent COVID-19.

The chain's CDR3 is CASSQNRGRFDEQYF. CDR3 coding DNA: TGTGCCAGCAGCCAGAACAGGGGGCGCTTTGACGAGCAGTACTTC. The chain employs TRBV13 and TRBJ2-7; 9 bases match TRBD1. Germline V gene lookup returns CDR1 PRHDT and CDR2 FYEKMQ (reference sequence). The ends lost 5 bases at V and 5 bases at J; junction bases unmatched: 10. CDR3 length equals 15 residues.

CDR3 sequence reads: CASSHSGTSGNPYEQYF. CDR3 bases: TGTGCCAGCAGTCACTCCGGGACTAGCGGGAATCCCTACGAGCAGTACTTC. V gene TRBV3-1 (or the pseudogene TRBV3-2) combines with J gene TRBJ2-7; TRBD2 agrees at 13 bases. The CDR3 is 17 amino acids. Unmatched junction bases numbered 10, after V lost 6 bases and J lost 2 bases. CDR1 and CDR2 (germline): LGHDT, YNNKEL (reference sequence).

The rearrangement links TRBV5-4 to TRBJ1-1, with unresolved D. This CDR3 is built from 13 residues. The germline V and J ends were trimmed by 0 bases and 2 bases, with 5 bases remaining between them. CDR1 is SGHNT, CDR2 YYREEE, per germline (reference sequence). CDR3 in amino acids: CASSLAVNTEAFF. The CDR3, as DNA: TGTGCCAGCAGCTTGGCCGTTAACACTGAAGCTTTCTTT.

The chain is built from TRBV24-1 and TRBJ2-5; D might be TRBD2 (6 bases). The germline CDR1 and CDR2 sequences are KGHDR and SFDVKD. The germline V and J ends were trimmed by 8 bases and 5 bases, with 17 bases remaining between them. The CDR3 covers 14 residues. This chain's CDR3 is CATKVPREEETQYF. The CDR3, as DNA: TGTGCCACCAAGGTCCCTAGGGAGGAGGAGACCCAGTACTTC.

This CDR3 reads CASSAGAARTIYF. The DNA of the CDR3 is TGTGCCAGCAGTGCCGGAGCCGCCCGCACCATATATTTT. This chain joins TRBV28 and TRBJ1-3; D gene unclear. Germline values: CDR1 MDHEN, CDR2 SYDVKM. V gave up 5 bases and J gave up 9 bases, with 14 bases separating them. The CDR3 extends over 13 amino acids.

The chain carries TRBV4-3 and TRBJ1-1; possible D gene TRBD1, 6 bases. The CDR3 is 14 residues long. V lost 2 bases, J lost 7 bases, and 14 bases lay in between. From germline, CDR1 is LGHNA and CDR2 YSLEER. CDR3 residues: CASSQNRDSSEAFF. CDR3 sequence (DNA): TGCGCCAGCAGCCAAAACAGGGATAGTAGTGAAGCTTTCTTT.

This sequence joins TRBV5-5 and TRBJ1-1, with D possibly being TRBD1 (5 bases). Germline-derived CDR1 and CDR2 are SGHKS and YYEKEE (reference sequence). The CDR3 has 14 residues. Trimming removed 1 base from V and 5 bases from J, with 12 bases in between. The CDR3 sequence: CASSLTGVGTEAFF. CDR3 in DNA: TGTGCCAGCAGCTTGACGGGGGTTGGGACTGAAGCTTTCTTT.